A selection of T cell receptor beta chains follows, all from one sample in a study of PD-L1 blockade in urothelial cancer. Produced via immunoSEQ multiplex PCR; TCRdb's table is partial and in-frame only. The sample yields around 110,000 clones, around 89% seen once. The sequencing here drew on PBMCs, taken around atezolizumab (anti-PD-L1) treatment. All receptors come from a man in his sixties with urothelial cancer. Each CDR3 is given with its conserved first and last residue. Each record gives: clone size, V gene, D gene, J gene, CDR3 DNA, CDR3 protein. The D gene is left open where the match is weak. Clone size is shown for a subset of rows, as once, few, many or a class of expanded clone.

-,TRBV27,TRBD1,TRBJ1-1,TGTGCCAGCACCCCGACAGGGGGCCGGTCTGAAGCTTTCTTT,CASTPTGGRSEAFF
once,TRBV11-3,-,TRBJ2-2,TGTGCCAGCCGACAGGTTTCGACCGGGGAGCTGTTTTTT,CASRQVSTGELFF
-,TRBV5-4,-,TRBJ2-1,TGTGCCAGCAGAACGGAGAGCTCCTACAATGAGCAGTTCTTC,CASRTESSYNEQFF
-,TRBV7-2,-,TRBJ2-5,TGTGCCAGCAGCTTATTGGGAGGAGAGACCCAGTACTTC,CASSLLGGETQYF
-,TRBV12-5,-,TRBJ1-2,TGTGCTAGTGGTTTGCCCTACGCCGGGCTCGGGGGGCTCCCCTATGGCTACACCTTC,CASGLPYAGLGGLPYGYTF
-,TRBV6-5,-,TRBJ1-4,TGTGCCAGCAGTCCTTCTTGGGCAGGGGACGAAAAACTGTTTTTT,CASSPSWAGDEKLFF
-,TRBV7-9,TRBD1,TRBJ1-2,TGTGCCAGCAGCCTTCCCGGGACAGGGCCTTATAACTATGGCTACACCTTC,CASSLPGTGPYNYGYTF
-,TRBV5-5,-,TRBJ2-1,TGTGCCAGCAGTCTGGAGGTAATAGTGGGTTACAATGAGCAGTTCTTC,CASSLEVIVGYNEQFF
-,TRBV28,-,TRBJ2-5,TGTGCCAGCACCGCGGGGGCCGGAGAGACCCAGTACTTC,CASTAGAGETQYF
-,TRBV5-4,-,TRBJ2-2,TGTGCCAGCAGCATTCGCCTACAGGGAGGGACCGGGGAGCTGTTTTTT,CASSIRLQGGTGELFF
-,TRBV5-6,-,TRBJ1-2,TGTGCCAGCAGCTTGCAGGACAAGCCTAGGGGTGGCTACACCTTC,CASSLQDKPRGGYTF
-,TRBV5-1,TRBD1,TRBJ2-3,TGCGCCAGCAGCGGGGGACAGGGGAAGCCCACAGATACGCAGTATTTT,CASSGGQGKPTDTQYF
-,TRBV4-3,-,TRBJ2-7,TGCGCCAGCAGCCAAGACTCCGGCGGGCTCTCCTACGAGCAGTACTTC,CASSQDSGGLSYEQYF
-,TRBV11-2,TRBD2,TRBJ2-3,TGTGCCAGCAGTCCACTAGCGGGGGGCACAGATACGCAGTATTTT,CASSPLAGGTDTQYF
once,TRBV5-4,-,TRBJ2-5,TGTGCCAGCAGCTTCCCCCACAGTCTGAATGAGGAGACCCAGTACTTC,CASSFPHSLNEETQYF
-,TRBV19,-,TRBJ2-1,TGTGCCAGTAGTATAGAGGGGACAACCCATGAGCAGTTCTTC,CASSIEGTTHEQFF
-,TRBV2,-,TRBJ2-7,TGTGCCAGCAGAGACAACTCCTACGAGCAGTACTTC,CASRDNSYEQYF
-,TRBV5-1,TRBD1,TRBJ1-2,TGCGCCAGCAGCGACCAGACAGGGCCGGGCTATGGCTACACCTTC,CASSDQTGPGYGYTF
many,TRBV9,TRBD2,TRBJ2-1,TGTGCCAGCAGCCTTGTTGGGACTAGACCCAATGAGCAGTTCTTC,CASSLVGTRPNEQFF
-,TRBV21-1,-,TRBJ2-3,TGTGCCAGCAGCAAAGTACAGCGGGAGGCAGATACGCAGTATTTT,CASSKVQREADTQYF
-,TRBV7-8,TRBD1,TRBJ2-4,TGTGCCAGCAGCTTGCGGGACAGGGGAAGAAACATTCAGTACTTC,CASSLRDRGRNIQYF
-,TRBV7-8,TRBD1,TRBJ1-2,TGTGCCAGCAGCCTCGGGACAGGGTGGTCTACCTATGGCTACACCTTC,CASSLGTGWSTYGYTF
once,TRBV11-3,-,TRBJ2-7,TGTGCCAGCAGCTTAGGGGGGGGCGGCGACTACGAGCAGTACTTC,CASSLGGGGDYEQYF
-,TRBV6-5,TRBD1,TRBJ2-7,TGTGCCAGCAGTTACTCGGGACAGTCTGGTAACGAGCAGTACTTC,CASSYSGQSGNEQYF
-,TRBV4-3,TRBD1,TRBJ1-1,TGCGCCAGCAGCCTCCTCGGACAGGCGGGGCTTATGAACACTGAAGCTTTCTTT,CASSLLGQAGLMNTEAFF
-,TRBV5-1,-,TRBJ1-1,TGCGCCAGCAGCTTGTTTGGACAGACGAACACTGAAGCTTTCTTT,CASSLFGQTNTEAFF
-,TRBV6-1,TRBD2,TRBJ2-3,TGTGCCAGCAGTGACGCGAGACTAGCGGGGACCACAGATACGCAGTATTTT,CASSDARLAGTTDTQYF